What follows are 3 T cell receptor beta chains derived from one specimen sequenced in a study of T cell responses to AZD1222 COVID-19 vaccine. Sequenced by immunoSEQ multiplex PCR; TCRdb stores in-frame clones only, minus some. The table shows some 200,000 clones, with 90% to 95% occurring only once. This material consisted of peripheral blood, taken 28 days after the second AZD1222 dose. The receptors come from an adult who received the AZD1222 COVID-19 vaccine.

V is TRBV6-5 and J is TRBJ1-1; D call uncertain. V dropped 4 bases and J dropped 6 bases, with 9 bases sitting between them. Germline-derived CDR1 and CDR2 are MNHEY and SVGAGI. The CDR3 length is 12 residues. The CDR3 region is CASSSKRPEAFF. As DNA, the CDR3 is TGTGCCAGCAGTTCCAAGCGGCCTGAAGCTTTCTTT.

CDR3 coding DNA: TGTGCCAGCAGCCCCAATGGACAGATCAATCAGCCCCAGCATTTT. As protein: CASSPNGQINQPQHF. This sequence joins TRBV7-2 and TRBJ1-5, with a weak D call TRBD1 (6 bases). Germline values: CDR1 SGHTA, CDR2 FQGNSA. The length of the CDR3 is 15 residues. V lost 5 bases and J 3 bases, leaving 14 bases between the germline ends.

The genes are TRBV18 and TRBJ2-1; 8 bases match TRBD1. CDR1 is KGHSH, CDR2 LQKENI, per germline. The CDR3 consists of 16 residues. The J segment lost 2 bases and the V segment lost 2 bases, leaving 5 bases of the junction unmatched. In DNA, the CDR3 is TGTGCCAGCTCACCAGGAGGGACAGGTGCCTACAATGAGCAGTTCTTC. Protein: CASSPGGTGAYNEQFF. Complete variable domain (other parts from reference TRBV18 and TRBJ2-1): NAGVMQNPRHLVRRRGQEARLRCSPMKGHSHVYWYRQLPEEGLKFMVYLQKENIIDESGMPKERFSAEFPKEGPSILRIQQVVRGDSAAYFCASSPGGTGAYNEQFFGPGTRLTVL.